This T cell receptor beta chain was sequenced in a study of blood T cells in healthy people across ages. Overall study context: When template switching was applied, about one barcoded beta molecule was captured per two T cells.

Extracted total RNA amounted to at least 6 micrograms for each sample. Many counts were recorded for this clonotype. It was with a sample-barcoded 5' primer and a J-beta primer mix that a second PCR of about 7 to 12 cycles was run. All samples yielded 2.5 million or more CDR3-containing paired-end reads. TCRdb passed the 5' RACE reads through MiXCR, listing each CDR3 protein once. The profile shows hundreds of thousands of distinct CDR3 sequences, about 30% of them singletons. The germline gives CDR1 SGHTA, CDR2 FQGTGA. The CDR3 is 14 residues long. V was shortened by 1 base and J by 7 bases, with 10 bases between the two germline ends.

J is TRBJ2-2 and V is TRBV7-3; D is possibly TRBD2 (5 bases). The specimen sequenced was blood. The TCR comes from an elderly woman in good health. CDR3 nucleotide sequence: TGTGCCAGCAGCTTAAGAGGGTCGGGCGGGGAGCTGTTTTTT. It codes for CASSLRGSGGELFF.